These 9 T cell receptor beta chains originate from one sample sequenced in a study of blood T cell repertoires in COVID-19. Clones were sequenced by immunoSEQ multiplex PCR, and TCRdb holds only the in-frame ones, with some missing. This table has about 200,000 clones, around 82% appearing once. Specimen: PBMCs or T cells enriched from blood (not recorded which). The origin of the receptors is a woman between 50 and 59 years old who had been exposed to COVID-19.

The chain carries TRBV10-3 and TRBJ1-4; possibly TRBD1 for D (5 bases). This CDR3 comprises 14 residues. Germline V gene lookup returns CDR1 ENHRY and CDR2 SYGVKD. V was trimmed by 6 bases and J by 8 bases, leaving 16 bases between them. This chain's CDR3 is CAIRQGDPEEKLFF. The CDR3 DNA reads as TGTGCCATCAGGCAGGGTGACCCTGAAGAAAAACTGTTTTTT.

This clone is a singleton in its sample. The V gene is TRBV4-2, the J gene TRBJ1-1, with TRBD1 as a possible D gene (6 bases). Per the germline V gene, CDR1 is LGHNA and CDR2 is YNFKEQ. The CDR3 extends over 15 amino acids. Trimming took off 3 bases at V and 4 bases at J, with 15 bases between the two ends. The CDR3 DNA reads TGTGCCAGCAGCCAGGGGAAACAGGGCCTCACTGAAGCTTTCTTT. It codes for CASSQGKQGLTEAFF.

The chain combines TRBV7-2 with TRBJ2-5, with unresolved D. This CDR3 has 12 amino acids. Germline V gives CDR1 SGHTA, CDR2 FQGNSA. Trimming removed 5 bases from V and 1 base from J, with 5 bases in between. DNA of the CDR3: TGTGCCAGCAGCCCCGTCCAAGAGACCCAGTACTTC. Protein: CASSPVQETQYF.

The rearrangement links TRBV10-3 to TRBJ1-1; 7 bases line up with TRBD1. Per germline, CDR1 ENHRY and CDR2 SYGVKD. With V trimmed by 2 bases and J by 4 bases, 10 bases remained unmatched. The CDR3 has 16 amino acids. The CDR3 region has the DNA TGTGCCATCAGTGAGGCGGCGGGACAGAGCAGCACTGAAGCTTTCTTT. Translation gives CAISEAAGQSSTEAFF.

This chain links TRBV2 with TRBJ1-6; the D is unclear. V was trimmed by 2 bases and J by 16 bases, leaving 15 bases between them. Germline V gene data show CDR1 as SNHLY and CDR2 as FYNNEI. The CDR3 runs to 13 residues. CDR3 loop: CASSEQDRTGLHF. CDR3 nucleotide sequence: TGTGCCAGCAGTGAACAAGACCGAACCGGGCTCCACTTT.

This clone came up once. The chain carries TRBV27 and TRBJ2-3; D gene ambiguous. The V and J ends lost 3 bases and 6 bases respectively, with 16 bases between them. The CDR3 is made up of 15 amino acids. CDR1 and CDR2 from the germline V gene are MNHEY and SMNVEV (reference sequence). CDR3 nucleotides: TGTGCCAGCAGTTTCCGAGGTGTTGCGGTGGATACGCAGTATTTT. This gives the protein CASSFRGVAVDTQYF.

The chain links TRBV11-2 to TRBJ2-3; perhaps TRBD2 as D (6 bases). This CDR3 has 14 amino acids. V was pared by 4 bases and J by 1 base, with 9 bases between. Germline V CDR1 and CDR2: SGHAT, FQNNGV. CDR3: CASSSGLRTDTQYF. The DNA for the CDR3 is TGTGCCAGCAGCTCGGGACTGCGCACAGATACGCAGTATTTT.

The rearrangement uses TRBV12-5 and TRBJ2-2; D might be TRBD2 (6 bases). CDR3 size: 15 residues. The V end lost 0 bases, the J end lost 7 bases, and 12 bases lay between the germline ends. The germline CDR1 and CDR2 sequences are LGHNT and FRNRAP. CDR3 residues: CASGLVLSGSGELFF. DNA for the CDR3: TGTGCTAGTGGTTTGGTACTATCCGGGAGCGGGGAGCTGTTTTTT. The complete variable domain, with remaining parts taken from reference TRBV12-5 and TRBJ2-2, reads DARVTQTPRHKVTEMGQEVTMRCQPILGHNTVFWYRQTMMQGLELLAYFRNRAPLDDSGMPKDRFSAEMPDATLATLKIQPSEPRDSAVYFCASGLVLSGSGELFFGEGSRLTVL.

The chain joins TRBV7-9 to TRBJ1-1; D unresolved. Trimming pared 3 bases from V and 6 bases from J, leaving 11 bases between. CDR3 length: 13 amino acids. Germline assignment: CDR1 SEHNR and CDR2 FQNEAQ (reference sequence). CDR3 loop: CASSFDRLAEAFF. As DNA, the CDR3 is TGTGCCAGCAGCTTCGACCGCCTAGCTGAAGCTTTCTTT.